Listed below are T cell receptor beta chains from one sample, sequenced in a study of shared clonotypes between healthy human individuals. The data were produced by immunoSEQ multiplex PCR, yet TCRdb's version contains in-frame clones alone and is incomplete. The data show 2.3 million or so clones, 80% to 95% seen once. The sample comprised naive CD4+ T cells from PBMCs. These TCRs come from a man younger than 30 in good health. Some clones in this sample may be carry-over from other donors' samples. CDR3s include the opening cysteine and the closing phenylalanine or tryptophan. The order of the fields is J gene, D gene, V gene, clone size, CDR3 protein, CDR3 DNA. D genes are given only for firm matches. Clone size is shown for a subset of rows, as once, few, many or a class of expanded clone.

j_call: TRBJ2-7
d_call: TRBD1
v_call: TRBV5-1
clone_size: once
cdr3_aa: CASYRGDLSYEQYF
cdr3_nt: TGCGCCAGCTACAGGGGGGATCTCTCCTACGAGCAGTACTTC

j_call: TRBJ2-7
d_call: NA
v_call: TRBV6-6
clone_size: NA
cdr3_aa: CASRSAGTAYEQYF
cdr3_nt: TGTGCCAGCAGGTCCGCGGGTACGGCCTACGAGCAGTACTTC

j_call: TRBJ1-2
d_call: NA
v_call: TRBV25-1
clone_size: NA
cdr3_aa: CASSFSTGVRYGYTF
cdr3_nt: TGTGCCAGCAGTTTTTCGACGGGTGTTCGATACGGCTACACCTTC

j_call: TRBJ2-7
d_call: NA
v_call: TRBV7-3
clone_size: NA
cdr3_aa: CASRASDPYEQYF
cdr3_nt: TGTGCCAGCAGGGCTAGCGATCCCTACGAGCAGTACTTC

j_call: TRBJ2-7
d_call: NA
v_call: TRBV14
clone_size: NA
cdr3_aa: CASSQGREQYF
cdr3_nt: TGTGCCAGCAGCCAGGGAAGGGAGCAGTACTTC

j_call: TRBJ2-1
d_call: NA
v_call: TRBV15
clone_size: NA
cdr3_aa: CATSPAPRQEQFF
cdr3_nt: TGTGCCACCAGCCCCGCCCCCCGACAGGAGCAGTTCTTC

j_call: TRBJ2-1
d_call: TRBD2
v_call: TRBV5-1
clone_size: NA
cdr3_aa: CASSLAQASGYNEQFF
cdr3_nt: TGCGCCAGCAGCTTGGCCCAGGCTAGCGGGTACAATGAGCAGTTCTTC

j_call: TRBJ1-4
d_call: NA
v_call: TRBV5-5
clone_size: NA
cdr3_aa: CASSLLGRGLFF
cdr3_nt: TGTGCCAGCAGCCTTCTGGGACGAGGACTGTTTTTT

j_call: TRBJ2-5
d_call: TRBD1
v_call: TRBV28
clone_size: NA
cdr3_aa: CASSPAGTGLSETQYF
cdr3_nt: TGTGCCAGCAGTCCCGCAGGGACAGGGTTGTCAGAGACCCAGTACTTC

j_call: TRBJ2-7
d_call: NA
v_call: TRBV5-1
clone_size: NA
cdr3_aa: CASSLEPGMLAYEQYF
cdr3_nt: TGCGCCAGCAGCTTGGAACCGGGGATGCTGGCCTACGAGCAGTACTTC

j_call: TRBJ1-4
d_call: NA
v_call: TRBV6-6
clone_size: NA
cdr3_aa: CASSYSLAGYNEKLFF
cdr3_nt: TGTGCCAGCAGTTACTCCCTCGCAGGATATAATGAAAAACTGTTTTTT

j_call: TRBJ2-1
d_call: NA
v_call: TRBV11-2
clone_size: NA
cdr3_aa: CASSLDPFGYNEQFF
cdr3_nt: TGTGCCAGCAGCTTAGATCCCTTCGGCTACAATGAGCAGTTCTTC

j_call: TRBJ2-2
d_call: TRBD1
v_call: TRBV7-9
clone_size: NA
cdr3_aa: CASSFGSGTGRGGELFF
cdr3_nt: TGTGCCAGCAGCTTTGGTTCCGGGACAGGTCGTGGCGGGGAGCTGTTTTTT

j_call: TRBJ2-2
d_call: NA
v_call: TRBV7-3
clone_size: NA
cdr3_aa: CASSRDLNTGELFF
cdr3_nt: TGTGCCAGCAGCCGGGACTTGAACACCGGGGAGCTGTTTTTT

j_call: TRBJ2-3
d_call: NA
v_call: TRBV28
clone_size: NA
cdr3_aa: CASLKPGLAGGGTQYF
cdr3_nt: TGTGCCAGCCTAAAACCGGGGCTGGCAGGCGGTGGTACGCAGTATTTT

j_call: TRBJ2-7
d_call: NA
v_call: TRBV12-5
clone_size: NA
cdr3_aa: CASGLVLVGHRSYEQYF
cdr3_nt: TGTGCTAGTGGTTTGGTACTAGTCGGACACCGCTCCTACGAGCAGTACTTC

j_call: TRBJ1-2
d_call: TRBD1
v_call: TRBV19
clone_size: few
cdr3_aa: CASSTQGADGYGYTF
cdr3_nt: TGTGCCAGTAGTACCCAGGGGGCGGACGGCTATGGCTACACCTTC

j_call: TRBJ2-1
d_call: NA
v_call: TRBV12-2
clone_size: NA
cdr3_aa: CASRLPSWGSGRPNSNEQFF
cdr3_nt: TGTGCAAGTCGCTTACCAAGCTGGGGTAGCGGGAGACCGAATAGCAATGAGCAGTTCTTC

j_call: TRBJ1-2
d_call: NA
v_call: TRBV5-1
clone_size: NA
cdr3_aa: CASSLDGGGYGYTF
cdr3_nt: TGCGCCAGCAGCTTGGATGGAGGGGGCTATGGCTACACCTTC

j_call: TRBJ2-7
d_call: TRBD2
v_call: TRBV5-1
clone_size: NA
cdr3_aa: CASSRTSLGVLGEQYF
cdr3_nt: TGCGCCAGCAGCAGGACTAGCTTGGGGGTTCTGGGCGAGCAGTACTTC

j_call: TRBJ2-5
d_call: TRBD2
v_call: TRBV29-1
clone_size: NA
cdr3_aa: CSGTGLAGVFQETQYF
cdr3_nt: TGCAGCGGTACGGGACTAGCGGGAGTGTTCCAAGAGACCCAGTACTTC

j_call: TRBJ1-1
d_call: NA
v_call: TRBV5-8
clone_size: NA
cdr3_aa: CASSLIPGTEAFF
cdr3_nt: TGTGCCAGCAGCTTAATCCCGGGGACTGAAGCTTTCTTT

j_call: TRBJ2-3
d_call: NA
v_call: TRBV29-1
clone_size: NA
cdr3_aa: CSVEQGTPDTQYF
cdr3_nt: TGCAGCGTTGAACAGGGGACCCCCGATACGCAGTATTTT

j_call: TRBJ2-1
d_call: NA
v_call: TRBV14
clone_size: once
cdr3_aa: CASSLRIAAYNEQFF
cdr3_nt: TGTGCCAGCTCTTTACGGATAGCGGCCTACAATGAGCAGTTCTTC

j_call: TRBJ2-5
d_call: NA
v_call: TRBV9
clone_size: NA
cdr3_aa: CASSVASAVGQETQYF
cdr3_nt: TGTGCCAGCAGCGTTGCTAGCGCCGTAGGGCAAGAGACCCAGTACTTC

j_call: TRBJ2-7
d_call: NA
v_call: TRBV6-5
clone_size: once
cdr3_aa: CASSYTQGRAEQYF
cdr3_nt: TGTGCCAGCAGTTACACTCAGGGACGGGCCGAGCAGTACTTC

j_call: TRBJ2-1
d_call: TRBD1
v_call: TRBV18
clone_size: NA
cdr3_aa: CASSPGQGSHEQFF
cdr3_nt: TGTGCCAGCTCACCGGGACAGGGGTCCCATGAGCAGTTCTTC

j_call: TRBJ1-2
d_call: NA
v_call: TRBV14
clone_size: NA
cdr3_aa: CASPCLGDYGYTF
cdr3_nt: TGTGCCAGCCCATGTTTGGGGGACTATGGCTACACCTTC

j_call: TRBJ2-5
d_call: NA
v_call: TRBV9
clone_size: NA
cdr3_aa: CASSVIGGQETQYF
cdr3_nt: TGTGCCAGCAGCGTAATAGGGGGACAAGAGACCCAGTACTTC

j_call: TRBJ1-2
d_call: NA
v_call: TRBV28
clone_size: NA
cdr3_aa: CASSFLGGPYGYTF
cdr3_nt: TGTGCCAGCAGCTTCCTAGGGGGGCCTTATGGCTACACCTTC

j_call: TRBJ1-3
d_call: NA
v_call: TRBV7-9
clone_size: NA
cdr3_aa: CASSLASLSGNTIYF
cdr3_nt: TGTGCCAGCAGCTTGGCCAGCCTCTCTGGAAACACCATATATTTT

j_call: TRBJ1-1
d_call: NA
v_call: TRBV21-1
clone_size: NA
cdr3_aa: CASSKQGTLRRDTEAFF
cdr3_nt: TGTGCCAGCAGCAAACAGGGTACCCTCCGCCGGGACACTGAAGCTTTCTTT

j_call: TRBJ2-1
d_call: TRBD2
v_call: TRBV18
clone_size: NA
cdr3_aa: CASSPVAGVSYNEQFF
cdr3_nt: TGTGCCAGCTCACCCGTAGCGGGAGTGTCTTACAATGAGCAGTTCTTC

j_call: TRBJ1-4
d_call: NA
v_call: TRBV28
clone_size: NA
cdr3_aa: CASSERVDATNEKLFF
cdr3_nt: TGTGCCAGCTCCGAACGGGTAGATGCAACTAATGAAAAACTGTTTTTT

j_call: TRBJ1-2
d_call: NA
v_call: TRBV5-1
clone_size: NA
cdr3_aa: CASSTGGSVYGYTF
cdr3_nt: TGCGCCAGCAGCACAGGCGGGAGCGTCTATGGCTACACCTTC

j_call: TRBJ1-2
d_call: TRBD1
v_call: TRBV10-3
clone_size: NA
cdr3_aa: CAISPGQGFAGYTF
cdr3_nt: TGTGCCATCAGTCCGGGACAGGGTTTCGCTGGCTACACCTTC

j_call: TRBJ2-5
d_call: TRBD1
v_call: TRBV28
clone_size: NA
cdr3_aa: CASSGTGGRETQYF
cdr3_nt: TGTGCCAGCAGTGGGACAGGGGGAAGGGAGACCCAGTACTTC